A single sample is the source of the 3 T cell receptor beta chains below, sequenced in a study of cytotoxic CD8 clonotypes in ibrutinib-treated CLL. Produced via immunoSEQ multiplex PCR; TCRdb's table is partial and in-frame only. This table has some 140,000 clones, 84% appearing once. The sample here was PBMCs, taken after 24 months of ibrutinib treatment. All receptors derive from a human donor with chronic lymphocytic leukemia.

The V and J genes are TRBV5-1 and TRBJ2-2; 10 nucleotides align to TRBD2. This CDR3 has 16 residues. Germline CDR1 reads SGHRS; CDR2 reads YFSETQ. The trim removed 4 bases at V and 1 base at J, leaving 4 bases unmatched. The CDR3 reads CASSKGLAENTGELFF. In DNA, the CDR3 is TGCGCCAGCAGCAAAGGACTAGCGGAGAACACCGGGGAGCTGTTTTTT.

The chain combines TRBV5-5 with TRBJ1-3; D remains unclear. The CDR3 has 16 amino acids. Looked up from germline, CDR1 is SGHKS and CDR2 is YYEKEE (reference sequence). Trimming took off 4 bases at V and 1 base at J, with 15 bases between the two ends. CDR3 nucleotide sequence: TGTGCCAGCAGCCCCACTGACACTATTTCTGGAAACACCATATATTTT. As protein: CASSPTDTISGNTIYF. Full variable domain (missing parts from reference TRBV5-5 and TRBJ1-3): DAGVTQSPTHLIKTRGQQVTLRCSPISGHKSVSWYQQVLGQGPQFIFQYYEKEERGRGNFPDRFSARQFPNYSSELNVNALLLGDSALYLCASSPTDTISGNTIYFGEGSWLTVV.

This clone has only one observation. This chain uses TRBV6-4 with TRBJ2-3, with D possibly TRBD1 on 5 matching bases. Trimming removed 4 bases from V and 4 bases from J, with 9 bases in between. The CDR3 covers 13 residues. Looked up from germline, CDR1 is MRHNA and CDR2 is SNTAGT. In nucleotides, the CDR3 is TGTGCCAGCAGTGGCCAGGGTTCAGATACGCAGTATTTT. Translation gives CASSGQGSDTQYF.